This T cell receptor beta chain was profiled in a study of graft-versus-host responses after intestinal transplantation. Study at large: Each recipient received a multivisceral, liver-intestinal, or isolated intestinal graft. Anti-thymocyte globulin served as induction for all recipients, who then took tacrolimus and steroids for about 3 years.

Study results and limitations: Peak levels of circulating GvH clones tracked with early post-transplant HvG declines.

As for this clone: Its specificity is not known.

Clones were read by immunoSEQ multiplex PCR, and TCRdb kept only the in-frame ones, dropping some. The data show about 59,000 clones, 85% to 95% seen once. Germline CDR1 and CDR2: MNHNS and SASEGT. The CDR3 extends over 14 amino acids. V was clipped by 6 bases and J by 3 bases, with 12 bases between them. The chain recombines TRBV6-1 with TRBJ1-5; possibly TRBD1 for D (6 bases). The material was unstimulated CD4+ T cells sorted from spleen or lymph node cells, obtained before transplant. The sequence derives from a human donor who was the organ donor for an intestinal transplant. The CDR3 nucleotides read TGTGCCAGCAGGACTAGGGGGTACAATCAGCCCCAGCATTTT. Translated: CASRTRGYNQPQHF.